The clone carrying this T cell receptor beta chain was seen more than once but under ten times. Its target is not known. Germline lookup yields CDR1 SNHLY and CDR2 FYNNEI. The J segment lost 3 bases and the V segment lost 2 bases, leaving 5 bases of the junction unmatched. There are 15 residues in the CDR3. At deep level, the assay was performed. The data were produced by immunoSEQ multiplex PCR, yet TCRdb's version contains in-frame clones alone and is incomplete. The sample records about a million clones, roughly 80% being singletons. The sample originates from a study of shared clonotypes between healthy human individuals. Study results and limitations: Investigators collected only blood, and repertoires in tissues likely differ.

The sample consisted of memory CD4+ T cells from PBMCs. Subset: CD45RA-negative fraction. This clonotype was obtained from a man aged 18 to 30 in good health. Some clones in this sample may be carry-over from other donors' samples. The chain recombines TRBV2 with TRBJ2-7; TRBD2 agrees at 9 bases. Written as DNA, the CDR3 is TGTGCCAGCAGTGAACGCGTGACTAGCGGCTACGAGCAGTACTTC. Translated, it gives CASSERVTSGYEQYF.